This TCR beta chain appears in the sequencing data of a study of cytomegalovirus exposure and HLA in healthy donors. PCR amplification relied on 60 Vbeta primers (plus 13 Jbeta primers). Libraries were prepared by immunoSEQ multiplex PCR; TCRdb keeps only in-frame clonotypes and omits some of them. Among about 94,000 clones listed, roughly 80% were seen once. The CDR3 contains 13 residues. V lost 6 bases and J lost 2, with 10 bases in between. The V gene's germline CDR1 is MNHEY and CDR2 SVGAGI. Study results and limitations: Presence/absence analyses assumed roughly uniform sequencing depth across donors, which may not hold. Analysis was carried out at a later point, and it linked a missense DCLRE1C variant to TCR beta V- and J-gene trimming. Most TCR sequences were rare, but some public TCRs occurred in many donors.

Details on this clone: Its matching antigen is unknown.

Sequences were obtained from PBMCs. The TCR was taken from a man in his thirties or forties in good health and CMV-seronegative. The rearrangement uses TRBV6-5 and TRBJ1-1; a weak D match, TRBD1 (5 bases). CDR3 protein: CASRRTQNTEAFF. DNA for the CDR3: TGTGCCAGCAGGAGGACACAAAACACTGAAGCTTTCTTT.